The 25 T cell receptor beta chains below all came from one sample that was sequenced in a study of tumor-infiltrating lymphocytes in primary liver carcinoma. DNA and RNA were both co-extracted from 20-30 mg of bulk tissue that had not been sorted. The authors made TCR beta cDNA from approximately 490 ng total RNA with a constant-region primer. Employing slightly modified ARM-PCR, three nested multiplex PCR rounds were run, and these gave rise to the TCR beta libraries. Two initial PCR rounds of roughly 10 cycles each paired TRBV1-TRBV30 forward primers with a C-beta reverse primer. Via MiXCR, TCRdb re-called the multiplex PCR reads, giving one row per CDR3 protein. Of tens of thousands of distinct CDR3 sequences in the sample, 70% to 80% were seen once. The sample consisted of liver tumor tissue from sampling region 2. Subset indicated: tumor region T2, inferior pole. The receptors shown here come from a middle-aged man with primary liver carcinoma and hepatitis B virus infection.

As concerns this clonotype: A read error is likely, as this CDR3 ends without the conserved phenylalanine or tryptophan. V gene TRBV29-1 combines with J gene TRBJ2-7; TRBD1 matches 9 bases. Germline V gene lookup returns CDR1 SQVTM and CDR2 ANQGSEA. J was trimmed by 4 bases and V by 5 bases; bases with no gene match: 9. The CDR3 length is 14 residues. The CDR3 is CSVITGGSPYEQYL. The DNA of the CDR3 is TGCAGCGTTATAACAGGGGGCAGTCCTTACGAGCAGTACTTG.

Of note for this clonotype: Sequence at one end of the junction differs from germline and may be a read error. This chain joins TRBV6-6 and TRBJ2-1; the D is unclear. The CDR3 extends over 14 amino acids. CDR1 MNHNY and CDR2 SVGAGI come from the germline V gene (reference sequence). The CDR3 is CTSTYINGPDEQFF. The DNA of the CDR3 is TGTACCAGCACTTACATCAACGGTCCGGATGAGCAGTTCTTC.

This clonotype has at least ten counts. In DNA, the CDR3 is TGCAGCGTTGACCAGGGGGCACCCGGGGAGCTGTTTTTT. It encodes CSVDQGAPGELFF. The chain carries TRBV29-1 and TRBJ2-2; 8 bases agree with TRBD1. Per the germline V gene, CDR1 is SQVTM and CDR2 is ANQGSEA. This CDR3 is 13 amino acids long. The V segment lost 3 bases and the J segment 6 bases; nucleotides outside the gene matches: 3.

In regard to this clonotype: The missing conserved phenylalanine or tryptophan at the end of this CDR3 makes a read error likely. The chain uses TRBV6-1 and TRBJ2-2; no clear D. Germline V lookup: CDR1 MNHNS, CDR2 SASEGT. V gave up 6 bases and J gave up 3 bases, with 5 bases separating them. The length of the CDR3 is 12 residues. The CDR3 nucleotides are TGTGCCAGCAGGTCCGACACCGGGGAGCTGTTTTCT. It translates to CASRSDTGELFS.

Details on this clonotype: One end of the junction is discordant with germline, which a read error may explain. The rearrangement joins TRBV11-3 to TRBJ2-5, with 7 bases that match TRBD1. This CDR3 contains 14 residues. Germline-derived CDR1 and CDR2 are SGHNT and YENEEA. CDR3 sequence: CTSNTGTAHGTQYF. The CDR3 nucleotides are TGTACCAGCAACACCGGGACAGCGCATGGTACCCAGTACTTC. Variable domain in full (rest from reference TRBV11-3 and TRBJ2-5): EAGVVQSPRYKIIEKKQPVAFWCNPISGHNTLYWYLQNLGQGPELLIRYENEEAVDDSQLPKDRFSAERLKGVDSTLKIQPAELGDSAVYLCTSNTGTAHGTQYFGPGTRLLVL.

The chain combines TRBV28 with TRBJ2-3; 7 nucleotides line up with TRBD2. The CDR3 is 14 residues long. Germline trimming cut 6 bases from V and 9 bases from J; bases unmatched to any gene: 12. Germline CDR1 MDHEN, CDR2 SYDVKM. CDR3 sequence (DNA): TGTGCCAGCAGCCGCCCCGGACGGGGGGAGACGCAGTATTTT. It codes for CASSRPGRGETQYF.

As to this clonotype: The junction departs from germline at one end; a sequencing error may be responsible. The V and J genes are TRBV6-1 and TRBJ2-6; D might be TRBD1 or TRBD2, each matching 5 bases. The CDR3 totals 16 residues. Germline V lookup: CDR1 MNHNS, CDR2 SASEGT. CDR3 nucleotides: TGTGCCAGCAGTCCGGGAAAGGGACCCGGGGCCAACGTCCCGACTTTC. It translates to CASSPGKGPGANVPTF.

The chain joins TRBV6-5 to TRBJ2-7, with D possibly TRBD1 on 6 matching bases. V was trimmed by 8 bases and J by 3 bases, leaving 17 bases between them. The CDR3 is made up of 14 amino acids. Per the germline V gene, CDR1 is MNHEY and CDR2 is SVGAGI. CDR3 amino acids: CASYPGKGHYEQYF. In DNA, the CDR3 is TGTGCCAGCTACCCGGGAAAGGGACACTACGAGCAGTACTTC.

The rearrangement uses TRBV11-2 and TRBJ2-5; perhaps TRBD2 as D (6 bases). CDR1 is SGHAT and CDR2 is FQNNGV in the germline V gene. V lost 1 base, J lost 5 bases, and 14 bases lay in between. The CDR3 loop spans 15 amino acids. CDR3 DNA sequence: TGTGCCAGCAGCTTAGGGTCGGGGGAACGGGAGACCCAGTACTTC. As protein: CASSLGSGERETQYF.

Notes on this clonotype: At one of its ends the junction is not consistent with the germline gene, which may arise from a read error. The CDR3 sequence: CANSDRGGNQPQHF. For the CDR3, the DNA is TGTGCCAACAGTGACAGGGGGGGGAATCAGCCCCAGCATTTT. This chain joins TRBV2 and TRBJ1-5; TRBD1 agrees at 9 bases. This CDR3 comprises 14 residues. Germline CDR1 reads SNHLY; CDR2 reads FYNNEI.

The chain links TRBV11-2 to TRBJ2-2; the match to TRBD2 covers 9 bases. CDR3 length: 16 residues. J gave up 8 bases and V 1 base, and 8 bases lay outside the gene matches. Germline loops: CDR1 SGHAT, CDR2 FQNNGV. CDR3: CASSLATLAGTGELFF. DNA for the CDR3: TGTGCCAGCAGCTTAGCGACGCTAGCGGGAACAGGGGAGCTGTTTTTT.

This clonotype was counted many times. The chain couples TRBV5-1 to TRBJ2-7; maybe TRBD2 (5 bases). The CDR3 sequence is 13 residues long. Per the germline V gene, CDR1 is SGHRS and CDR2 is YFSETQ. The V and J ends lost 2 bases and 2 bases respectively, with 8 bases between them. CDR3 DNA: TGCGCCAGCAGCTTTGCGGGCGCCTACGAGCAGTACTTC. It codes for CASSFAGAYEQYF.

The chain links TRBV15 to TRBJ2-7; 15 positions agree with TRBD2. Per germline, CDR1 LNHNV and CDR2 YYDKDF (reference sequence). V was clipped by 2 bases and J by 0 bases; unmatched bases: 5. This CDR3 has 18 residues. As DNA, the CDR3 is TGTGCCACCAGCAGACCCGGACTAGCGGGAGGGAGCTCCTACGAGCAGTACTTC. Translating gives CATSRPGLAGGSSYEQYF. Supplemented by reference TRBV15 and TRBJ2-7, the full variable domain reads DAMVIQNPRYQVTQFGKPVTLSCSQTLNHNVMYWYQQKSSQAPKLLFHYYDKDFNNEADTPDNFQSRRPNTSFCFLDIRSPGLGDTAMYLCATSRPGLAGGSSYEQYFGPGTRLTVT.

V gene TRBV29-1 combines with J gene TRBJ2-1; 8 positions agree with TRBD2. Trimming removed 4 bases from V and 9 bases from J; junction bases left unmatched: 8. Per the germline V gene, CDR1 is SQVTM and CDR2 is ANQGSEA. The length of the CDR3 is 13 residues. Here the CDR3 reads CSVVSGDYAEQFF. The CDR3 region has the DNA TGCAGCGTTGTTAGCGGGGACTACGCTGAGCAGTTCTTC.

About this clonotype: At one of its ends the junction is not consistent with the germline gene, which may arise from a read error. This chain links TRBV29-1 with TRBJ2-2, with 7 bases that match TRBD1. The length of the CDR3 is 15 residues. Germline values: CDR1 SQVTM, CDR2 ANQGSEA. CDR3 bases: TGCAGCGTTGATCGGGGCGGATCGAACACAGGGGAGCCGTTTTTT. Its translation: CSVDRGGSNTGEPFF.

Details on this clonotype: A read error is likely, as this CDR3 ends without the conserved phenylalanine or tryptophan. This chain joins TRBV6-6 and TRBJ2-7, with TRBD2 matching 14 bases. CDR3 length: 16 amino acids. Germline trimming cut 9 bases from V and 0 bases from J; bases unmatched to any gene: 7. From germline, CDR1 is MNHNY and CDR2 SVGAGI (reference sequence). CDR3 sequence reads: CASRGLAGVGSYEQYL. As DNA, the CDR3 is TGTGCCAGTAGGGGACTAGCGGGAGTAGGCTCCTACGAGCAGTACTTA.

This clonotype was counted ten times or more. The chain couples TRBV13 to TRBJ1-1; D unclear. The CDR3 totals 13 residues. Looked up from germline, CDR1 is PRHDT and CDR2 is FYEKMQ (reference sequence). V was shortened by 2 bases and J by 1 base, with 5 bases between the two germline ends. The CDR3 is CASSLTQNTEAFF. The CDR3 DNA reads TGTGCCAGCAGCTTAACGCAGAACACTGAAGCTTTCTTT.

On this clonotype: An end of the junction does not agree with germline; a read error may underlie this. The CDR3 DNA follows: TGTGCCAGCAGGATGGGAGGATTCCTGGAGCGGTACTTC. Its protein product is CASRMGGFLERYF. V and J are TRBV14 and TRBJ2-7, with D tentatively TRBD2 (6 bases). The CDR3 runs 13 residues. Germline CDR1 is SGHDN and CDR2 is FVKESK.

The table lists this clonotype with many counts. This chain links TRBV28 with TRBJ1-2, with 12 bases that match TRBD1. V shed 6 bases and J 3 bases; nucleotides not matched to a gene: 2. Looked up from germline, CDR1 is MDHEN and CDR2 is SYDVKM. The CDR3 consists of 14 residues. The CDR3 reads CASRGQGADYGYTF. The CDR3 DNA follows: TGTGCCAGCAGGGGACAGGGGGCAGACTATGGCTACACCTTC.

With regard to this clonotype: A read error may produce the germline difference seen at one junction end. The gene calls are TRBV6-5 and TRBJ2-2; D is uncertain. The CDR3 sequence is 15 residues long. The V gene's germline CDR1 is MNHEY and CDR2 SVGAGI. The CDR3 here is CTSSYAMNGTGELFF. The DNA of the CDR3 is TGTACCAGCAGTTACGCAATGAACGGCACCGGGGAGCTGTTTTTT.

This clonotype showed up many times. The chain joins TRBV5-1 to TRBJ2-7, with 12 bases aligning to TRBD2. V lost 4 bases and J lost 3; bases outside the gene matches: 5. Per the germline V gene, CDR1 is SGHRS and CDR2 is YFSETQ. The CDR3 spans 15 residues. CDR3 in amino acids: CASSETSGGVYEQYF. The CDR3 region has the DNA TGCGCCAGCAGCGAGACTAGCGGGGGTGTCTACGAGCAGTACTTC. The full variable domain, with the rest looked up from reference TRBV5-1 and TRBJ2-7, is KAGVTQTPRYLIKTRGQQVTLSCSPISGHRSVSWYQQTPGQGLQFLFEYFSETQRNKGNFPGRFSGRQFSNSRSEMNVSTLELGDSALYLCASSETSGGVYEQYFGPGTRLTVT.

This clonotype is termed medium-sized. The gene calls are TRBV10-3 and TRBJ2-1; no reliable D call. The CDR3 loop spans 14 amino acids. V was pared by 0 bases and J by 8 bases, with 11 bases between. The germline V gene encodes CDR1 ENHRY and CDR2 SYGVKD. The CDR3, as DNA: TGTGCCATCAGTGAGTCTAGGGCGGCCGATGAGCAGTTCTTC. It translates to CAISESRAADEQFF.

Notes on this clonotype: One end of the junction fails to match germline, which may point to a read error. V and J are TRBV11-2 and TRBJ2-2, with a possible D match to TRBD2 (6 bases). CDR3 length equals 16 residues. Per germline, CDR1 SGHAT and CDR2 FQNNGV. CDR3 coding DNA: TGTGCCAGCAGCTTAGTGGCGCTAACGGGAACCGGGGAGGTGTTGTTT. Its protein product is CASSLVALTGTGEVLF.

Comments on this clonotype: The germline gene is not matched at one end of the junction; a read error may be the cause. The gene calls are TRBV4-1 and TRBJ2-1; D might be TRBD1 or TRBD2, each matching 5 bases. CDR1 is MGHRA, CDR2 YSYEKL, per germline. The CDR3 contains 14 residues. The CDR3 DNA is TGCGCCAGCAGCCCCCCCGGGGCCTACATTGAGGAGTTCTTC. This gives the protein CASSPPGAYIEEFF.

Comments on this clonotype: Because the CDR3 is missing its conserved closing phenylalanine or tryptophan, this is likely a read error. The rearrangement joins TRBV13 to TRBJ2-7; the match to TRBD1 covers 7 bases. This CDR3 has 14 residues. The trim removed 5 bases at V and 5 bases at J, leaving 9 bases unmatched. Germline CDR1 and CDR2: PRHDT and FYEKMQ (reference sequence). CDR3: CASSPRNRGHEQYI. The CDR3 DNA follows: TGTGCCAGCAGCCCCCGGAACAGGGGCCACGAGCAGTACATC.